Described below is a single T cell receptor (beta chain) sequence and its context. What it binds is unknown. This entry belongs to a study of cytomegalovirus exposure and HLA in healthy donors. At the level of the study: For the approximately 390 genotyped donors, about 79% fell within the Caucasian-associated ancestry cluster.

The PCR employed 60 Vbeta primers together with 13 Jbeta primers. Only in-frame clones appear in the TCRdb table, and some are missing; sequencing was by immunoSEQ multiplex PCR. The data hold about 160,000 clones, with 70% to 85% observed a single time. Findings of the study overall: Presence/absence analyses assumed roughly uniform sequencing depth across donors, which may not hold. In an earlier analysis, about 87% or about 30%: the productive usage of most TCR beta V segments.

This receptor was obtained from a man in his thirties or forties in good health and CMV-seropositive. Sequencing was done on a sample of PBMCs.

CDR3: CASSFQYTGNYEQYF. CDR3 coding DNA: TGTGCCAGCAGCTTCCAATATACAGGGAATTACGAGCAGTACTTC. The chain uses TRBV7-2 and TRBJ2-7, with a possible D match to TRBD1 (6 bases). The CDR3 has 15 residues. Germline CDR1 and CDR2: SGHTA and FQGNSA. The V end lost 3 bases, the J end lost 4 bases, and 16 bases lay between the germline ends.